This T cell receptor (beta chain) is from a study of blood T cell repertoires in COVID-19. On the study more broadly: Acute and convalescent COVID-19 samples came from the United States, Italy and Spain. T cells, B-cell-depleted T cells, or PBMCs supplied cDNA or gDNA.

There are 17 residues in the CDR3. The trim removed 0 bases at V and 3 bases at J, leaving 10 bases unmatched. CDR1 SGHVS and CDR2 FQNEAQ come from the germline V gene. Methods used by the authors: Amplification of reference gene primers provided the estimated nucleated cell counts. Clones were read by immunoSEQ multiplex PCR, and TCRdb kept only the in-frame ones, dropping some. From that table come the V and J calls and clone size; the DNA was used to work out D and trimming. The table records some 200,000 clones, around 87% of them present only once. The sequence was obtained from a man between 18 and 35 years old with active or convalescent COVID-19. Sequenced sample: peripheral blood. The chain has TRBV7-8 and TRBJ1-1; TRBD1 matches at 7 bases. DNA for the CDR3: TGTGCCAGCAGCTTAGCGAGGGGGCGTGAGAAGGACACTGAAGCTTTCTTT. It yields the protein CASSLARGREKDTEAFF.